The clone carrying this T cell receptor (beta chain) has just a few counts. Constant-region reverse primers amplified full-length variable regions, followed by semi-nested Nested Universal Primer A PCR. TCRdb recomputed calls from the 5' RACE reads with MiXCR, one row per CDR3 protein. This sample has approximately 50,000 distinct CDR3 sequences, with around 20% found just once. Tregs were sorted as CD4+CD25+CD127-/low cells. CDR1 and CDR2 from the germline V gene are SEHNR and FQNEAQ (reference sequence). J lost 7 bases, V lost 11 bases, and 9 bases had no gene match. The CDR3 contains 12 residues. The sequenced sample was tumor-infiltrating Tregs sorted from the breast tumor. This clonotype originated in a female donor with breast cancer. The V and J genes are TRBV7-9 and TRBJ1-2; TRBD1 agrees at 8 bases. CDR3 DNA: TGTGCCGCGACAGGGGTTCAAGCTGGCTACACCTTC. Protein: CAATGVQAGYTF. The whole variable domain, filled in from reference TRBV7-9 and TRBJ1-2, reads DTGVSQNPRHKITKRGQNVTFRCDPISEHNRLYWYRQTLGQGPEFLTYFQNEAQLEKSRLLSDRFSAERPKGSFSTLEIQRTEQGDSAMYLCAATGVQAGYTFGSGTRLTVV.